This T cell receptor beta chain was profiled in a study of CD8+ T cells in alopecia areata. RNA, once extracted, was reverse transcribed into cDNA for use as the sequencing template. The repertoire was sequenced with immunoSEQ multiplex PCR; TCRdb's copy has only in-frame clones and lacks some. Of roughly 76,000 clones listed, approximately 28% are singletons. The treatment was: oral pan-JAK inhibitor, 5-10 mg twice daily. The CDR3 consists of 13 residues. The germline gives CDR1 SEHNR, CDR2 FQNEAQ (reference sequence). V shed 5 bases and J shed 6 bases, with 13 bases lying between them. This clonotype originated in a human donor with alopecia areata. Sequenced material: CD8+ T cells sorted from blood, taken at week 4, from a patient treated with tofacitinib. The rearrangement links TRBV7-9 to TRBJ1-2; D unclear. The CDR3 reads CASSHAANDGYTF. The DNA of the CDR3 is TGTGCCAGCAGCCATGCGGCAAACGATGGCTACACCTTC.